This note documents a single T cell receptor (beta chain) sequence. Its antigen specificity is not known. Within one base of it there is no much larger clone, and no base qualities were kept. Whole blood was collected in K2EDTA tubes by collaborating institutions according to the institutions' own protocols. For TCRbeta analysis, collaborator samples were shipped as frozen whole blood, as isolated PBMCs, or as DNA extracted from either sample type. The germline V gene gives CDR1 as MNHNS and CDR2 as SASEGT. From cysteine to phenylalanine, the CDR3 is 15 amino acids long. Solely the CDR3 DNA is kept, with 45 bases framed from the first base. Trimmed from V: 2 bases; trimmed from J: 4 bases; junction bases lacking a gene match: 6. TCRbeta CDR3 regions were amplified from genomic DNA by means of the immunoSEQ Assay, a bias-controlled multiplex PCR. From the authors' description of their analysis: The number of nucleated cells in each sample was estimated from the amplification of reference gene primers within the assay. To quantify the absolute abundance of each unique TCRbeta CDR3 rearrangement, sequence reads were collapsed and filtered. Productive Simpson clonality was computed per sample as the square root of Simpson's diversity index over productive rearrangements. The clones in this table, taken by TCRdb from immuneACCESS, are in-frame only. Not every clone is retained; where verified, under half of the shortfall comes from an unresolved V gene, and the cause of the rest is unknown. That table is the source of V, J and clone size, and D and trimming were worked out from the DNA. This sample gives some 260,000 clones in total; roughly 90% of them show up just once. Roughly 0.8% of the sample rests with the top ten.

These data are taken from a study of blood T cell repertoires in COVID-19 (dated by TCRdb to the early 2020s). Some background on the complete study: Collaborator samples came from the United States, Italy and Spain and covered acute and convalescent phases of COVID-19. The prospective study material was composed of cDNA or gDNA derived from T cells, B-cell-depleted T cells, or PBMCs. The dataset comprised deeply sampled blood TCRbeta repertoires from subjects exposed to, actively infected with, or recovered from COVID-19. The repertoires were made available in a free public database intended to serve as a resource for research on the immune response to SARS-CoV-2. Samples were obtained from the ongoing ImmuneRACE study (first 160 participants) and from 950 to 1,500 subjects provided by 6 global collaborators. Nearly every sample came with metadata listing a de-identified subject ID, COVID-19 status, age in years and sex. Where available, HLA class I and class II types were obtained from metadata supplied by the sample provider rather than from assay-based typing.

Findings and caveats that apply to the study as a whole: How much clinical and demographic metadata was included differed by source and by participant, and the metadata was provided uncurated.

The sample was peripheral blood. The source of this sequence is a woman in her 30s with acute or convalescent COVID-19. The sequence links TRBV6-1 to TRBJ2-7; TRBD1 matches 9 bases in the middle. CDR3 loop: CASSESGTGIYEQYF. The bases are TGTGCCAGCAGTGAATCTGGGACAGGGATATACGAGCAGTACTTC.